A single sample is the source of the 19 T cell receptor beta chains below, sequenced in a study of Ad26.COV2.S vaccination and SARS-CoV-2 variants. Indicated treatment: some 20 received Ad26.COV2.S at low or high dose, single or two shots; about 5 received placebo; per-sample allocation not given. Samples were taken on day 63 after the first vaccine or placebo injection. TCRdb's copy holds only in-frame clones and misses some; the assay was immunoSEQ multiplex PCR. This table holds roughly 510,000 clones, approximately 90% found once. Sequencing was performed on peripheral blood, taken in a trial of Ad26.COV2.S vaccine versus placebo. The receptors here all came from a person aged 18-65 years who received the Ad26.COV2.S COVID-19 vaccine or a placebo.

The J gene is TRBJ1-5, the V gene TRBV28, with 7 bases fitting TRBD1. This CDR3 comprises 14 residues. Germline CDR1 is MDHEN and CDR2 is SYDVKM. Germline trimming cut 6 bases from V and 7 bases from J; bases unmatched to any gene: 9. CDR3: CASRHDRDNQPQHF. As DNA, the CDR3 is TGTGCCAGCAGACACGACAGGGACAACCAGCCCCAGCATTTT.

As concerns this clone: At the DNA level, this CDR3 is encoded by other sequences in the same sample as well. The chain combines TRBV28 with TRBJ2-1; D gene ambiguous. V gave up 3 bases and J gave up 4 bases, with 4 bases separating them. The CDR3 is 12 amino acids. Per germline, CDR1 MDHEN and CDR2 SYDVKM. Here the CDR3 reads CASSLPYNEQFF. DNA for the CDR3: TGTGCCAGCAGTTTGCCATACAATGAGCAGTTCTTC.

The rearrangement links TRBV5-1 to TRBJ2-3; no clear D. CDR1 is SGHRS and CDR2 is YFSETQ in the germline V gene. V lost 4 bases and J 2 bases, leaving 11 bases between the germline ends. The CDR3 loop spans 14 amino acids. CDR3 sequence reads: CASSPARSTDTQYF. The DNA of the CDR3 is TGCGCCAGCAGCCCAGCCCGTTCCACAGATACGCAGTATTTT.

This sequence joins TRBV6-5 and TRBJ1-6; no firm D call. V lost 4 bases and J lost 9, with 16 bases in between. There are 15 residues in the CDR3. CDR1 and CDR2 from the germline V gene are MNHEY and SVGAGI. The CDR3, as DNA: TGTGCCAGCAGTTTTGGATCGGGGTGGATTTCACCCCTCCACTTT. Translated: CASSFGSGWISPLHF.

The chain carries TRBV19 and TRBJ1-2, with D maybe TRBD1 (6 bases). Germline V gene sequence: CDR1 LNHDA, CDR2 SQIVND (reference sequence). Deletions cut 6 bases from V and 4 bases from J, with 12 bases between. The CDR3 is made up of 13 amino acids. The CDR3 sequence: CASRTGQAYGYTF. Here the CDR3 DNA reads TGTGCCAGTAGGACGGGACAAGCCTATGGCTACACCTTC.

The rearrangement uses TRBV6-2 or TRBV6-3 and TRBJ2-7, with a tentative D call TRBD2 (5 bases). Germline V gene data show CDR1 as MNHEY and CDR2 as SVGEGT. This CDR3 spans 15 amino acids. Trimming took off 2 bases at V and 4 bases at J, with 15 bases between the two ends. This chain's CDR3 is CASSYGSSRGYEQYF. The CDR3 coding sequence is TGTGCCAGCAGTTACGGGTCTTCCCGGGGTTACGAGCAGTACTTC.

J is TRBJ1-1 and V is TRBV11-2; D uncertain. The CDR3 consists of 11 residues. V dropped 8 bases and J dropped 3 bases, with 7 bases sitting between them. Germline CDR1 and CDR2: SGHAT and FQNNGV. CDR3 residues: CASFLDTEAFF. In DNA, the CDR3 is TGTGCCAGCTTCCTGGACACTGAAGCTTTCTTT.

Comment on this clone: Other DNA sequences within the sample encode an identical CDR3. The chain joins TRBV9 to TRBJ2-1; D gene unclear. The germline V gene has CDR1 SGDLS and CDR2 YYNGEE. Trimming took 0 bases from V and 0 from J, leaving 1 base between them. The CDR3 consists of 13 residues. The CDR3 spells CASSVASYNEQFF. CDR3 bases: TGTGCCAGCAGCGTAGCCTCCTACAATGAGCAGTTCTTC. The full variable domain, completed using reference TRBV9 and TRBJ2-1, is DSGVTQTPKHLITATGQRVTLRCSPRSGDLSVYWYQQSLDQGLQFLIQYYNGEERAKGNILERFSAQQFPDLHSELNLSSLELGDSALYFCASSVASYNEQFFGPGTRLTVL.

The V and J genes are TRBV7-2 and TRBJ2-2, with TRBD2 as a possible D gene (6 bases). Trimming removed 3 bases from V and 3 bases from J, with 8 bases in between. From germline, CDR1 is SGHTA and CDR2 FQGNSA. The CDR3 has 14 amino acids. This CDR3 reads CASSFWGDTGELFF. The CDR3 DNA reads as TGTGCCAGCAGCTTCTGGGGGGACACCGGGGAGCTGTTTTTT.

V usage is TRBV6-2 or TRBV6-3 and J usage is TRBJ2-3; 8 nucleotides line up with TRBD2. This CDR3 has 15 residues. After removal of 6 bases from V and 0 bases from J, the junction contained 5 bases not matched to a gene. Germline lookup yields CDR1 MNHEY and CDR2 SVGEGT. In DNA form, the CDR3 reads TGTGCCAGCAGCCGGCCTAGCGGGAGCACAGATACGCAGTATTTT. It encodes CASSRPSGSTDTQYF.

This clone was seen only once. The chain has TRBV5-4 and TRBJ2-1, with D unclear. The CDR3 length is 13 residues. Per the germline V gene, CDR1 is SGHNT and CDR2 is YYREEE (reference sequence). The germline V and J ends were trimmed by 1 base and 10 bases, with 12 bases remaining between them. The CDR3 protein is CASSLLGNPEQFF. Written as DNA, the CDR3 is TGTGCCAGCAGCTTGTTAGGTAACCCAGAGCAGTTCTTC.

The chain joins TRBV21-1 to TRBJ2-7; TRBD2 is taken as the D call from the table, unchecked against the DNA. TRBV21-1 is marked as a pseudogene. CDR3 length: 12 amino acids. CDR3 DNA sequence: TGTGCCGGGGGGGACCGGACCTACGAGCAGTACTTC. Translated, it gives CAGGDRTYEQYF.

V gene TRBV29-1 combines with J gene TRBJ2-2; perhaps D is TRBD1 or TRBD2 (5 bases each). V shed 6 bases and J shed 4 bases, with 12 bases lying between them. The length of the CDR3 is 13 residues. Per the germline V gene, CDR1 is SQVTM and CDR2 is ANQGSEA. The CDR3 DNA is TGCAGCGTCGGGGCGCGGGCCACCGGGGAGCTGTTTTTT. Its protein is CSVGARATGELFF.

This clone has only one observation. The chain links TRBV2 to TRBJ2-7; D might be TRBD1 or TRBD2, each matching 6 bases. V was shortened by 2 bases and J by 2 bases, with 25 bases between the two germline ends. Germline V gene sequence: CDR1 SNHLY, CDR2 FYNNEI. The CDR3 covers 19 residues. The CDR3 nucleotides read TGTGCCAGCAGTGAAAGGGGGGACACTTATATCGTTGGTCCCTACGAGCAGTACTTC. Protein sequence: CASSERGDTYIVGPYEQYF.

The V and J genes are TRBV28 and TRBJ1-1; D may be TRBD1 (5 bases). Germline lookup yields CDR1 MDHEN and CDR2 SYDVKM. V was shortened by 5 bases and J by 1 base, with 14 bases between the two germline ends. This CDR3 is built from 15 residues. The CDR3 reads CASSPPGTANTEAFF. Written as DNA, the CDR3 is TGTGCCAGCAGTCCCCCCGGGACGGCGAACACTGAAGCTTTCTTT. The full variable domain, with the rest looked up from reference TRBV28 and TRBJ1-1, is DVKVTQSSRYLVKRTGEKVFLECVQDMDHENMFWYRQDPGLGLRLIYFSYDVKMKEKGDIPEGYSVSREKKERFSLILESASTNQTSMYLCASSPPGTANTEAFFGQGTRLTVV.

This chain connects TRBV3-1 (or the pseudogene TRBV3-2) to TRBJ2-5; D possibly corresponds to TRBD2 (7 bases). Germline V gives CDR1 LGHDT, CDR2 YNNKEL (reference sequence). The CDR3 spans 17 residues. Trimming stripped 1 base from V and 1 base from J, with 16 bases between. DNA for the CDR3: TGTGCCAGCAGCCAAGCGTGGGGGGGGGCGGTCCAAGAGACCCAGTACTTC. This sequence encodes CASSQAWGGAVQETQYF.

In DNA form, the CDR3 reads TGTGCCAGCAGTTCCCCCGGGACTCAGAACACCGGGGAGCTGTTTTTT. Translating it yields CASSSPGTQNTGELFF. The genes are TRBV28 and TRBJ2-2, with a tentative D call TRBD2 (6 bases). Trimming shortened V by 4 bases and J by 1 base, and 13 bases separated the two germline ends. The CDR3 is 16 amino acids. Germline V gene sequence: CDR1 MDHEN, CDR2 SYDVKM.

This clone was seen once. At one end the junction does not follow the germline gene, possibly because of a read error. The rearrangement links TRBV20-1 to TRBJ2-1, with 10 bases that match TRBD2. Germline V gives CDR1 DFQATT, CDR2 SNEGSKA (reference sequence). This CDR3 is 11 amino acids long. The CDR3 is CSPSGSYEQFF. DNA for the CDR3: TGCAGTCCTAGCGGGAGTTATGAGCAGTTCTTC.

V is TRBV5-5 and J is TRBJ2-7; TRBD2 matches 9 bases. Germline CDR1 reads SGHKS; CDR2 reads YYEKEE (reference sequence). V lost 6 bases, J lost 3 bases, and 10 bases stayed unmatched. The CDR3 loop spans 15 amino acids. CDR3 residues: CASTPRGSGGYEQYF. CDR3 bases: TGTGCCAGCACCCCCCGGGGTAGCGGGGGCTACGAGCAGTACTTC. The full variable domain, completed using reference TRBV5-5 and TRBJ2-7, is DAGVTQSPTHLIKTRGQQVTLRCSPISGHKSVSWYQQVLGQGPQFIFQYYEKEERGRGNFPDRFSARQFPNYSSELNVNALLLGDSALYLCASTPRGSGGYEQYFGPGTRLTVT.